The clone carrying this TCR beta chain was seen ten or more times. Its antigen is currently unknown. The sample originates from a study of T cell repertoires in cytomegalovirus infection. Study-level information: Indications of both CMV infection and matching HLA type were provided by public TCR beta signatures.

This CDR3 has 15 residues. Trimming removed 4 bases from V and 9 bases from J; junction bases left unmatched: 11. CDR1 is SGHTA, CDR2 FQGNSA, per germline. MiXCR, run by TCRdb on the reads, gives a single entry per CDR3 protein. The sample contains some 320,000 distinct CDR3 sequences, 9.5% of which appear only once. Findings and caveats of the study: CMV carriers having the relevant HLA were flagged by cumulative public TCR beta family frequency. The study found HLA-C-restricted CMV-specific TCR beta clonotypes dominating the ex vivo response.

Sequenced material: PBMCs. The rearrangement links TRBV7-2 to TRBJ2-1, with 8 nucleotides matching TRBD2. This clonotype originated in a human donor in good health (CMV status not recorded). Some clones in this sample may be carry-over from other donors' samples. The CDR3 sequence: CASSSRGAGAGEQFF. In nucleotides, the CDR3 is TGTGCCAGCAGCTCCCGTGGAGCGGGGGCAGGTGAGCAGTTCTTC.